The sequence of this T cell receptor delta chain was determined in a study of Vδ1+ human thymocytes. Points from the study as a whole: Thymic TRG and TRD repertoires appeared highly polyclonal. Thymic delta-chain repertoires held roughly 18% Vdelta2 sequences and few Vdelta3, despite high sort purity. TRD repertoires were essentially private, unlike widely shared TRG clonotypes.

Sequences come from RNA converted to cDNA by reverse transcription. The CDR3 regions were amplified by multiplex PCR from V-gene primers to a constant-region primer. TCRdb re-called the multiplex PCR reads through CATT. The sample gives some 27,000 delta-chain clones, roughly 6.7% of which show up once; 0.85% to 1% is in the top ten. Note on this clone: Antigen specificity is unknown.

The trim removed 1 base at V and 0 bases at J, leaving 13 bases unmatched. The CDR3 has 19 amino acids. CDR1 is TSWWSYY, CDR2 QGS, per germline. This clonotype originated in a girl under two years old who had congenital heart surgery. This chain connects TRDV1 to TRDJ1, with TRDD2 identical over 8 bases. Input material: Vdelta1+ gamma-delta thymocytes from the thymus. Stated subset: FACS-sorted CD3+ TCRalphabeta- TCRVdelta1+ TCRVdelta2- thymocytes. The CDR3 DNA is TGTGCTCTTGGGGAACCTTCCTACGCCCTGAGGATAGACACCGATAAACTCATCTTT. Encoded protein: CALGEPSYALRIDTDKLIF.